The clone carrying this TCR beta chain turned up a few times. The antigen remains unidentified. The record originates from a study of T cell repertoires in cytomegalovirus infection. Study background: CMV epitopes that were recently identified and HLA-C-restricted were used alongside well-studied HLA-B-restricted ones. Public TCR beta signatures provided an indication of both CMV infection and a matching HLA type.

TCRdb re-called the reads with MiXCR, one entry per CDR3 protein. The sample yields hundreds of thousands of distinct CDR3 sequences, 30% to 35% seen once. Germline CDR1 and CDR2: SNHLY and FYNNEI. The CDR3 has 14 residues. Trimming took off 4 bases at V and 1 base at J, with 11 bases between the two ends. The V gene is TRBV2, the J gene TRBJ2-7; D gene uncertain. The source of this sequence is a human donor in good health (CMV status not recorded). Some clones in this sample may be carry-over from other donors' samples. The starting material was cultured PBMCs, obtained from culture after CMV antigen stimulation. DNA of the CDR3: TGTGCCAGCAGTGCTCAAGGGATTTCCTACGAGCAGTACTTC. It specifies CASSAQGISYEQYF.